A selection of T cell receptor beta chains follows, all from one sample in a study of cytomegalovirus exposure and HLA in healthy donors. The assay was immunoSEQ multiplex PCR, and TCRdb's table has in-frame clones only and misses some. The sample consists of more than 100,000 clones, about 80% of them appearing once. Sequencing was done on a sample of PBMCs. Every receptor here comes from a middle-aged man in good health and CMV-seronegative. The CDR3 runs from the conserved cysteine through the conserved F or W. Each record gives: clone size, J gene, V gene, D gene, CDR3 protein, CDR3 DNA. D genes are given only for firm matches. Part of the rows lack a size; the others show once, few, many or a class for expanded clones.

>NA|TRBJ1-5|TRBV9|NA
CASSPTGVDNQPQHF
TGTGCCAGCAGCCCAACGGGGGTTGACAATCAGCCCCAGCATTTT
>NA|TRBJ2-7|TRBV4-1|NA
CASSQGGSEQYF
TGCGCCAGCAGCCAAGGAGGAAGCGAGCAGTACTTC
>NA|TRBJ2-5|TRBV13|NA
CASSLDRAETQYF
TGTGCCAGCAGCTTAGACAGGGCAGAGACCCAGTACTTC
>NA|TRBJ2-3|TRBV11-1|NA
CASSLGIGTDTQYF
TGTGCCAGCAGCTTAGGTATCGGTACAGATACGCAGTATTTT
>NA|TRBJ2-7|TRBV27|NA
CASSFRSSEQYF
TGTGCCAGCAGTTTCAGATCAAGCGAGCAGTACTTC
>NA|TRBJ2-7|TRBV27|NA
CASSPSKKSHEQYF
TGTGCCAGCAGCCCCTCTAAGAAGTCCCACGAGCAGTACTTC
>NA|TRBJ2-7|TRBV29-1|NA
CSVEDAAVRYF
TGCAGCGTTGAAGATGCGGCAGTGCGGTACTTC
>NA|TRBJ2-7|TRBV5-1|NA
CASSLGLGAYEQYF
TGCGCCAGCAGCTTGGGCTTAGGAGCCTACGAGCAGTACTTC
>few|TRBJ1-6|TRBV28|NA
CASSFPGGNSPLHF
TGTGCCAGCAGTTTCCCCGGGGGAAATTCACCCCTCCACTTT
>NA|TRBJ1-5|TRBV7-2|NA
CASSTGLQGQPQHF
TGTGCCAGCAGCACCGGCTTACAGGGACAGCCCCAGCATTTT
>NA|TRBJ2-7|TRBV27|TRBD2
CARVGLAPPRLPEQYF
TGTGCCAGGGTGGGACTAGCACCACCTAGGCTTCCCGAGCAGTACTTC
>NA|TRBJ2-3|TRBV7-6|NA
CASSWTNTDTQYF
TGTGCCAGCAGTTGGACTAACACAGATACGCAGTATTTT
>NA|TRBJ2-7|TRBV19|NA
CASSIPGKLTYEQYF
TGTGCCAGTAGTATCCCGGGGAAATTGACCTACGAGCAGTACTTC
>NA|TRBJ2-3|TRBV30|NA
CAWSALATGSTDTQYF
TGTGCCTGGAGTGCCCTAGCGACCGGCAGCACAGATACGCAGTATTTT
>NA|TRBJ2-3|TRBV30|NA
CAWRLANTDTQYF
TGTGCCTGGCGCCTAGCAAACACAGATACGCAGTATTTT
>NA|TRBJ2-1|TRBV5-1|NA
CASSLASAEYNEQFF
TGCGCCAGCAGCTTGGCGAGCGCAGAATACAATGAGCAGTTCTTC
>once|TRBJ2-6|TRBV13|NA
CASKKGQGANVLTF
TGTGCCAGCAAGAAGGGGCAGGGGGCCAACGTCCTGACTTTC
>NA|TRBJ1-1|TRBV7-8|TRBD1
CASSSDGTGIGNTEAFF
TGTGCCAGCAGCTCAGACGGGACAGGGATAGGGAACACTGAAGCTTTCTTT
>NA|TRBJ2-5|TRBV5-4|TRBD2
CASSARERGTQYF
TGTGCCAGCAGCGCCAGAGAGCGGGGGACCCAGTACTTC
>NA|TRBJ2-5|TRBV28|TRBD2
CASLADETQYF
TGTGCCAGCCTAGCGGACGAGACCCAGTACTTC
>NA|TRBJ2-5|TRBV7-9|NA
CASSSLSGYQETQYF
TGTGCCAGCAGCTCGTTGTCCGGGTACCAAGAGACCCAGTACTTC
>NA|TRBJ2-3|TRBV6-5|TRBD2
CASSFSGVAGDTQYF
TGTGCCAGCAGTTTCTCGGGGGTAGCGGGAGATACGCAGTATTTT
>once|TRBJ2-2|TRBV7-6|NA
CASSLQQGTNTGELFF
TGTGCCAGCAGCCTTCAACAGGGAACGAACACCGGGGAGCTGTTTTTT
>NA|TRBJ2-7|TRBV6-1|NA
CASSEGGGNYEQYF
TGTGCCAGCAGTGAAGGTGGCGGGAACTACGAGCAGTACTTC
>NA|TRBJ2-7|TRBV28|TRBD1
CASSLRQGRREQYF
TGTGCCAGCAGTCTTCGACAGGGGAGGAGGGAGCAGTACTTC
>NA|TRBJ1-5|TRBV30|NA
CAWATGNSNQPQHF
TGTGCCTGGGCTACAGGGAATAGCAATCAGCCCCAGCATTTT
>NA|TRBJ2-1|TRBV30|NA
CAWRDRDKDYNEQFF
TGTGCCTGGAGGGATCGGGACAAAGACTACAATGAGCAGTTCTTC
>NA|TRBJ1-4|TRBV28|NA
CASSFPGANEKLFF
TGTGCCAGCAGTTTTCCGGGTGCTAATGAAAAACTGTTTTTT
>NA|TRBJ2-3|TRBV7-9|TRBD1
CASSPSGTGGTDTQYF
TGTGCCAGCAGCCCTTCCGGGACAGGGGGCACAGATACGCAGTATTTT
>NA|TRBJ2-7|TRBV30|TRBD1
CAWSGRDRAIYEQYF
TGTGCCTGGAGTGGGAGGGACAGGGCAATTTACGAGCAGTACTTC
>NA|TRBJ2-1|TRBV6-5|NA
CASSYSYGGINEQFF
TGTGCCAGCAGTTACTCGTATGGCGGGATAAATGAGCAGTTCTTC
>NA|TRBJ2-5|TRBV7-9|NA
CASSGWELTEETQYF
TGTGCCAGCAGCGGGTGGGAACTGACAGAAGAGACCCAGTACTTC
>NA|TRBJ2-2|TRBV10-3|NA
CAISSSGIQAGELFF
TGTGCCATCAGCTCCTCTGGTATTCAGGCCGGGGAGCTGTTTTTT
>few|TRBJ2-1|TRBV6-1|TRBD1
CASSELGQYNEQFF
TGTGCCAGCAGTGAACTGGGACAGTACAATGAGCAGTTCTTC
>few|TRBJ2-1|TRBV27|TRBD1
CATALGDRVSYNEQFF
TGTGCCACCGCATTGGGAGACAGGGTTTCCTACAATGAGCAGTTCTTC
>NA|TRBJ1-1|TRBV14|NA
CASSPSWARMNTEAFF
TGTGCCAGCAGCCCGAGCTGGGCCCGGATGAACACTGAAGCTTTCTTT
>NA|TRBJ1-1|TRBV28|NA
CASSSTVNTEAFF
TGTGCCAGCAGTTCGACAGTGAACACTGAAGCTTTCTTT
>once|TRBJ1-4|TRBV9|NA
CASSVGMGLVGEKLFF
TGTGCCAGCAGCGTAGGGATGGGCCTGGTCGGTGAAAAACTGTTTTTT
>NA|TRBJ1-2|TRBV6-1|NA
CASSPDTGYTF
TGTGCCAGCAGCCCCGACACCGGCTACACCTTC
>NA|TRBJ1-5|TRBV28|NA
CASSSPLTESNQPQHF
TGTGCCAGCAGTTCTCCTCTGACAGAAAGCAATCAGCCCCAGCATTTT
>NA|TRBJ2-1|TRBV15|TRBD2
CATSRSRTSGSNEQFF
TGTGCCACCAGCAGATCCAGAACTAGCGGGAGCAATGAGCAGTTCTTC
>once|TRBJ2-7|TRBV19|NA
CAREGGPPDPNYEQYF
TGTGCCAGGGAGGGGGGGCCTCCGGACCCAAACTACGAGCAGTACTTC
>once|TRBJ1-2|TRBV5-4|NA
CASSLGFRGYTF
TGTGCCAGCAGCTTGGGTTTCAGGGGCTACACCTTC